These 22 T cell receptor beta chains share one sample of origin, sequenced in a study of shared T cell receptors in the human thymus. Profiling relied on immunoSEQ multiplex PCR, and the TCRdb table lists in-frame clones only, not all of them. The sample has about 380,000 clones, around 93% seen once. Material for sequencing was thymocytes. The source is a human donor.

The chain is built from TRBV9 and TRBJ1-1, with D tentatively TRBD1 (5 bases). Germline values: CDR1 SGDLS, CDR2 YYNGEE. This CDR3 spans 15 amino acids. Trimming took 0 bases from V and 4 from J, leaving 13 bases between them. CDR3 in DNA: TGTGCCAGCAGCGTAGGGTGGGGCGTGGGCACTGAAGCTTTCTTT. This sequence encodes CASSVGWGVGTEAFF.

The chain recombines TRBV28 with TRBJ2-3; TRBD1 matches 8 bases. CDR1 MDHEN and CDR2 SYDVKM come from the germline V gene. The CDR3 has 15 residues. After removal of 2 bases from V and 0 bases from J, the junction contained 1 base not matched to a gene. In DNA form, the CDR3 reads TGTGCCAGCAGTTTAGGGGACAGGAGCACAGATACGCAGTATTTT. It is translated as CASSLGDRSTDTQYF. Combining the CDR3 with reference TRBV28 and TRBJ2-3 gives the whole variable domain DVKVTQSSRYLVKRTGEKVFLECVQDMDHENMFWYRQDPGLGLRLIYFSYDVKMKEKGDIPEGYSVSREKKERFSLILESASTNQTSMYLCASSLGDRSTDTQYFGPGTRLTVL.

The chain recombines TRBV25-1 with TRBJ2-3, with D hard to call. V lost 6 bases to trimming and J lost 0 bases, with 10 bases between them. This CDR3 comprises 14 residues. Germline V gene sequence: CDR1 MGHDK, CDR2 SYGVNS. The CDR3 DNA is TGTGCCAGCAGGAACCTGTATAGCACAGATACGCAGTATTTT. This encodes CASRNLYSTDTQYF.

V gene TRBV27 combines with J gene TRBJ2-7, with a weak D call TRBD2 (6 bases). The CDR3 loop spans 13 amino acids. Germline CDR1 MNHEY, CDR2 SMNVEV (reference sequence). Deletions cut 5 bases from V and 5 bases from J, with 13 bases between. The CDR3 reads CASSLPSEDEQYF. The CDR3 DNA follows: TGTGCCAGCAGTCTGCCTAGCGAAGACGAGCAGTACTTC.

V usage is TRBV15 and J usage is TRBJ2-7; the match to TRBD1 covers 7 bases. The CDR3 totals 16 residues. Germline V gene data show CDR1 as LNHNV and CDR2 as YYDKDF (reference sequence). The ends lost 4 bases at V and 1 base at J; junction bases unmatched: 10. CDR3 amino acids: CATSKPKNRGSYEQYF. The CDR3 DNA is TGTGCCACCAGCAAACCAAAAAACAGGGGATCCTACGAGCAGTACTTC.

The genes are TRBV7-9 and TRBJ2-2; 7 nucleotides line up with TRBD1. Germline loops: CDR1 SEHNR, CDR2 FQNEAQ (reference sequence). Trimming took 5 bases from V and 7 from J; bases not matched to a gene: 16. This CDR3 is built from 17 residues. CDR3: CASSEINKGAWGGELFF. The CDR3, as DNA: TGTGCCAGCAGCGAAATAAACAAGGGGGCTTGGGGCGGGGAGCTGTTTTTT.

The chain carries TRBV28 and TRBJ1-5, with D tentatively TRBD1 (6 bases). Trimming took 8 bases from V and 7 from J, leaving 33 bases between them. Germline lookup yields CDR1 MDHEN and CDR2 SYDVKM. The CDR3 is 19 amino acids. The CDR3 loop reads CASLEVREGGIRRDQPQHF. The CDR3 region has the DNA TGTGCCAGCCTCGAGGTACGGGAAGGGGGAATAAGAAGGGACCAGCCCCAGCATTTT.

The chain has TRBV28 and TRBJ2-1; 7 bases align to TRBD2. J lost 2 bases, V lost 3 bases, and 13 bases had no gene match. Germline CDR1 and CDR2: MDHEN and SYDVKM. CDR3 length: 18 residues. The DNA of the CDR3 is TGTGCCAGCAGTTTGGACGATCGGGGCGGGAGAACCTACAATGAGCAGTTCTTC. Amino acid sequence: CASSLDDRGGRTYNEQFF.

J is TRBJ1-2 and V is TRBV27, with a tentative D call TRBD1 (5 bases). In germline, CDR1 is MNHEY, CDR2 SMNVEV (reference sequence). The CDR3 is made up of 15 amino acids. V was trimmed by 7 bases and J by 0 bases, leaving 15 bases between them. CDR3 coding DNA: TGTGCCAGCACCGAAGGGGCTCACTCTAACTATGGCTACACCTTC. It codes for CASTEGAHSNYGYTF.

The chain uses TRBV29-1 and TRBJ1-2, with D maybe TRBD1 (5 bases). Germline loops: CDR1 SQVTM, CDR2 ANQGSEA. This CDR3 comprises 15 residues. V gave up 4 bases and J gave up 2 bases, with 17 bases separating them. Written as DNA, the CDR3 is TGCAGCGTTGTCATTGGGGGGGACCAAAACTATGGCTACACCTTC. As protein: CSVVIGGDQNYGYTF. Full variable domain (missing parts from reference TRBV29-1 and TRBJ1-2): SAVISQKPSRDICQRGTSLTIQCQVDSQVTMMFWYRQQPGQSLTLIATANQGSEATYESGFVIDKFPISRPNLTFSTLTVSNMSPEDSSIYLCSVVIGGDQNYGYTFGSGTRLTVV.

DNA for the CDR3: TGTGCCAGCAGCCGCCCCGGCGGGAGGGTTACAGATACGCAGTATTTT. It yields the protein CASSRPGGRVTDTQYF. J is TRBJ2-3 and V is TRBV4-2; 9 positions match TRBD2. The germline gives CDR1 LGHNA, CDR2 YNFKEQ. Germline trimming cut 4 bases from V and 3 bases from J; bases unmatched to any gene: 8. The CDR3 length is 16 residues.

The chain carries TRBV19 and TRBJ2-7; D not certain. The V and J ends lost 4 bases and 0 bases respectively, with 13 bases between them. The germline V gene encodes CDR1 LNHDA and CDR2 SQIVND (reference sequence). This CDR3 region has 15 residues. For the CDR3, the DNA is TGTGCCAGTAGTAAATGGGCAGAGCCCTCCTACGAGCAGTACTTC. Protein product: CASSKWAEPSYEQYF.

This clone was seen a handful of times. The genes are TRBV7-9 and TRBJ1-1, with D possibly matching TRBD1 (5 bases). V lost 6 bases, J lost 4 bases, and 12 bases lay in between. CDR1 and CDR2 (germline): SEHNR, FQNEAQ (reference sequence). The CDR3 has 13 residues. The CDR3 DNA sequence: TGTGCCAGCAGTGGCAGGGAGGGCACTGAAGCTTTCTTT. Its protein is CASSGREGTEAFF.

This clone was counted once. The V gene is TRBV27, the J gene TRBJ1-4; 7 bases agree with TRBD1. Germline V lookup: CDR1 MNHEY, CDR2 SMNVEV (reference sequence). The CDR3 length is 15 residues. With V trimmed by 4 bases and J by 3 bases, 5 bases remained unmatched. The CDR3 sequence: CASSSHRGPNEKLFF. The CDR3 nucleotides read TGTGCCAGCAGTTCCCACAGGGGACCTAATGAAAAACTGTTTTTT.

The rearrangement links TRBV28 to TRBJ2-5; D may be TRBD1 (6 bases). CDR3 length: 14 amino acids. Germline-derived CDR1 and CDR2 are MDHEN and SYDVKM. Trimming pared 4 bases from V and 5 bases from J, leaving 14 bases between. The CDR3 spells CASSSSGQRETQYF. The CDR3 nucleotides read TGTGCCAGCAGTTCTTCCGGACAGAGGGAGACCCAGTACTTC.

The chain links TRBV29-1 to TRBJ1-3; the match to TRBD1 covers 10 bases. Germline values: CDR1 SQVTM, CDR2 ANQGSEA. The V segment lost 3 bases and the J segment 0 bases; nucleotides outside the gene matches: 2. There are 15 residues in the CDR3. The CDR3 nucleotides are TGCAGCGTTGATGACAGGGGGCTCTCTGGAAACACCATATATTTT. Its protein product is CSVDDRGLSGNTIYF.

This chain uses TRBV7-9 with TRBJ1-5; D remains ambiguous. The CDR3 spans 16 residues. The germline V and J ends were trimmed by 2 bases and 1 base, with 12 bases remaining between them. Germline values: CDR1 SEHNR, CDR2 FQNEAQ (reference sequence). The CDR3 DNA reads TGTGCCAGCAGCTTATCTGGGAACGAGAGCAATCAGCCCCAGCATTTT. It is translated as CASSLSGNESNQPQHF.

This chain joins TRBV7-9 and TRBJ2-1; perhaps TRBD1 as D (6 bases). Trimming took off 9 bases at V and 0 bases at J, with 15 bases between the two ends. The CDR3 length is 15 residues. Germline CDR1 and CDR2: SEHNR and FQNEAQ (reference sequence). The CDR3 loop is CARGGNRSSYNEQFF. As DNA, the CDR3 is TGTGCCAGAGGGGGAAACAGGAGCTCCTACAATGAGCAGTTCTTC.

The genes are TRBV15 and TRBJ2-5; D ambiguous. This CDR3 is built from 14 residues. Trimming took off 0 bases at V and 3 bases at J, with 8 bases between the two ends. Looked up from germline, CDR1 is LNHNV and CDR2 is YYDKDF (reference sequence). Here the CDR3 DNA reads TGTGCCACCAGCAGAGAAGGGAACGAAGAGACCCAGTACTTC. Amino acids: CATSREGNEETQYF.

The chain couples TRBV5-6 to TRBJ2-3; 9 nucleotides line up with TRBD1. The CDR3 runs 14 residues. V shed 0 bases and J 4 bases; nucleotides not matched to a gene: 0. Per the germline V gene, CDR1 is SGHDT and CDR2 is YYEEEE. This chain's CDR3 is CASSLGQGADTQYF. The CDR3 region has the DNA TGTGCCAGCAGCTTGGGACAGGGGGCAGATACGCAGTATTTT.

The rearrangement uses TRBV6-1 and TRBJ1-1; 7 bases fit TRBD1. The CDR3 has 16 amino acids. Germline CDR1 reads MNHNS; CDR2 reads SASEGT. Losses at the gene ends were 2 bases for V and 0 bases for J; bases not matched to a gene: 6. The CDR3 region has the DNA TGTGCCAGCAGTGAATTAGGGGGCACGGTGAACACTGAAGCTTTCTTT. Amino acids: CASSELGGTVNTEAFF.

The chain joins TRBV5-1 to TRBJ1-2; no clear D. The CDR3 spans 11 residues. With 4 bases removed from V and 10 bases from J, the gap between germline ends came to 11 bases. Germline CDR1 is SGHRS and CDR2 is YFSETQ. Here the CDR3 reads CASSIRNVYTF. The CDR3, as DNA: TGCGCCAGCAGCATCAGGAATGTCTACACCTTC. The whole variable domain, remainder taken from reference TRBV5-1 and TRBJ1-2, is KAGVTQTPRYLIKTRGQQVTLSCSPISGHRSVSWYQQTPGQGLQFLFEYFSETQRNKGNFPGRFSGRQFSNSRSEMNVSTLELGDSALYLCASSIRNVYTFGSGTRLTVV.